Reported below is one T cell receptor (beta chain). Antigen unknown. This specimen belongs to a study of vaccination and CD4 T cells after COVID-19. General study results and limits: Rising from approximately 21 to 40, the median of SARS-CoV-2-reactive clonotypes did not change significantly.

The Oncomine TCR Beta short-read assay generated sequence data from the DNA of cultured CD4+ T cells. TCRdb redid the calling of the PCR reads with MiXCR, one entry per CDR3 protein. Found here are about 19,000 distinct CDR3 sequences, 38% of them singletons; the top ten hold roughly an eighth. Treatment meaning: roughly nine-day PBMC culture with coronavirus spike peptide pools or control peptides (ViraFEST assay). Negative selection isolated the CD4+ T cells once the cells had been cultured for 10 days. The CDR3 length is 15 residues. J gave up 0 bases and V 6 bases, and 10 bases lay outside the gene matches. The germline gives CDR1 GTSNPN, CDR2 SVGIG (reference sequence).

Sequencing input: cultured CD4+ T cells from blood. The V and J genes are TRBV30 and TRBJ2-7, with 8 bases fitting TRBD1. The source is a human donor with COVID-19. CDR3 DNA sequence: TGTGCCTGCCCTTCGGAGGGACAGGACTCCTACGAGCAGTACTTC. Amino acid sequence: CACPSEGQDSYEQYF. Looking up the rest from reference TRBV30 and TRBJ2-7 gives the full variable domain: SQTIHQWPATLVQPVGSPLSLECTVEGTSNPNLYWYRQAAGRGLQLLFYSVGIGQISSEVPQNLSASRPQDRQFILSSKKLLLSDSGFYLCACPSEGQDSYEQYFGPGTRLTVT.